The text below deals with one T cell receptor beta chain. Its specificity is not known. The data belong to a study of cytomegalovirus exposure and HLA in healthy donors. Looking at the study overall: A later analysis reported the same platform for the roughly 120 validation repertoires and the approximately 670 first-cohort repertoires.

Overall study findings and caveats: Researchers catalogued about 150 TCR beta chains as cytomegalovirus-associated.

This table comes from immunoSEQ multiplex PCR, and its TCRdb copy is limited to in-frame clones, with some not included. The sample yields 150,000 or so clones, around 85% seen once. CDR1 KGHSH and CDR2 LQKENI come from the germline V gene. The CDR3 has 14 amino acids. The V and J ends lost 0 bases and 5 bases respectively, with 10 bases between them. This TCR was recovered from a man between 25 and 39 years old in good health and CMV-seropositive. This sequence joins TRBV18 and TRBJ2-5, with D hard to call. The sample taken for sequencing was PBMCs. In DNA form, the CDR3 reads TGTGCCAGCTCACCACCTGGGCCCTGGGAGACCCAGTACTTC. Protein: CASSPPGPWETQYF.